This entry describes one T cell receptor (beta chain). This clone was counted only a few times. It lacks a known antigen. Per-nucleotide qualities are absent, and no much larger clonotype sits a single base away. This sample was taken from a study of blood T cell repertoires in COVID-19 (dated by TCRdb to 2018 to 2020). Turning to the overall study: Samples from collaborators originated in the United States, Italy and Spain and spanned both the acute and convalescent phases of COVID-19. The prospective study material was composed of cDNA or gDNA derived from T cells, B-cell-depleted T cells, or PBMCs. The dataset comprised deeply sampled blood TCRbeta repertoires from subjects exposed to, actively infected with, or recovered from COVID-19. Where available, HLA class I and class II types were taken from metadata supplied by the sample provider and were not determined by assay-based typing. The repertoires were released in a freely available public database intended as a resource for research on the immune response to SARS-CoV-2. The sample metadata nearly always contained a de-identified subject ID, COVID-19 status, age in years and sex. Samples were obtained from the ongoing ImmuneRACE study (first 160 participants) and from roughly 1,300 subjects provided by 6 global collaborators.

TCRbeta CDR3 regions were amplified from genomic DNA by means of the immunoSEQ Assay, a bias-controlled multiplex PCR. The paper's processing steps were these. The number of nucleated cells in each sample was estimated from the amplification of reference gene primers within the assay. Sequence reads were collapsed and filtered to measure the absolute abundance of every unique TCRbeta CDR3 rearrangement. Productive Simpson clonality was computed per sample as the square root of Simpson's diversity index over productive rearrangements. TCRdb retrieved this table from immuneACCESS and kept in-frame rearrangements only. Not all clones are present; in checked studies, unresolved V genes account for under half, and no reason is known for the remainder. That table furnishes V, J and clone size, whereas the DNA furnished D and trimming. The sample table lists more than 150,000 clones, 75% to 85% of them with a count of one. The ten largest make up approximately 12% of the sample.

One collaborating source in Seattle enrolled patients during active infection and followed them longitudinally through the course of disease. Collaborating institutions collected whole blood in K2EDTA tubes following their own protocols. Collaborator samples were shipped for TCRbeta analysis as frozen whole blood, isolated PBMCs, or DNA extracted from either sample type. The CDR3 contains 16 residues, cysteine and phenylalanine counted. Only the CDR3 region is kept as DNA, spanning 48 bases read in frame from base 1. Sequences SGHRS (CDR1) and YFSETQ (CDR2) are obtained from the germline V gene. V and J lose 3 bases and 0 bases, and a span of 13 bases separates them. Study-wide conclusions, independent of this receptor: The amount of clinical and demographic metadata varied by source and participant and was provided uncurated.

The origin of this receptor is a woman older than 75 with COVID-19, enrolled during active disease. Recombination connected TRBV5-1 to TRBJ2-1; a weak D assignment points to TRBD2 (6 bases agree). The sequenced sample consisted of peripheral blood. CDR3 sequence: CASSSGSGSSYNEQFF. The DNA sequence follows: TGCGCCAGCAGCTCAGGTTCCGGGAGCTCCTACAATGAGCAGTTCTTC.